Here is one TCR beta chain with its context. The antigen is not known. This entry comes from a study of T cell responses to AZD1222 COVID-19 vaccine. Study results and caveats: Females outnumbered males among donors, who were mostly white British; clonal diversity was possibly underestimated.

The repertoire was sequenced with immunoSEQ multiplex PCR; TCRdb's copy has only in-frame clones and lacks some. In the table there are about 150,000 clones, approximately 90% of which are singletons. CDR1 is SGDLS and CDR2 is YYNGEE in the germline V gene. Between the trimmed V and J ends, which lost 3 bases and 4 bases, there was a span of 5 bases. CDR3 length: 13 amino acids. This rearrangement joins TRBV9 to TRBJ1-6, with no clear D. Sample: peripheral blood, taken on day 0 of AZD1222 vaccination. This clonotype was obtained from an adult in good health. The CDR3 loop reads CASSARYNSPLHF. The CDR3 region has the DNA TGTGCCAGCAGCGCCCGTTATAATTCACCCCTCCACTTT.